This TCR beta chain was sequenced during a study of identical twins. This clonotype was found a few times. Looked up from germline, CDR1 is SGDLS and CDR2 is YYNGEE. With 4 bases removed from V and 2 bases from J, the gap between germline ends came to 13 bases. The CDR3 runs 14 residues. TCRdb itself ran the 5' RACE reads through MiXCR, one entry per CDR3 protein. The table shows nearly 900,000 distinct CDR3 sequences, with 10% to 15% occurring only once. These data also featured in a second study, about yellow fever vaccine responses in identical twins.

The sequence was obtained from a woman aged 18-29 years in good health. The chain recombines TRBV9 with TRBJ2-7, with D hard to call. Material: PBMCs. The CDR3 DNA reads TGTGCCAGCAGCCCCCGGACCAACACCTACGAGCAGTACTTC. It is translated as CASSPRTNTYEQYF.